This T cell receptor beta chain was sequenced during a study of CD8 T cells in ankylosing spondylitis. Study-level points and caveats: Eight highly homologous variants formed a TCR beta motif that appeared characteristic of ankylosing spondylitis blood.

V dropped 4 bases and J dropped 8 bases, with 4 bases sitting between them. Germline CDR1 reads KGHDR; CDR2 reads SFDVKD. The CDR3 spans 11 residues. With molecular barcodes, quantitative 5'-RACE was used to make the TCR beta libraries. TCRdb reprocessed the 5' RACE reads with MiXCR, giving one entry per CDR3 protein. Counted here are roughly 97,000 distinct CDR3 sequences, about 8.6% occurring once; the ten biggest clones make up about 9.6%. There are many counts of this clonotype. The target antigen is unknown. The sequenced sample consisted of blood, either unsorted or a sorted T cell fraction (not recorded which). The rearrangement links TRBV24-1 to TRBJ2-2; D gene ambiguous. The origin of this receptor is a male donor with ankylosing spondylitis or in good health (not recorded which). In DNA form, the CDR3 reads TGTGCCACCAGTGACGGAGGGGAGCTGTTTTTT. It yields the protein CATSDGGELFF.